A selection of T cell receptor beta chains follows, all from one sample in a study of monozygotic twins with inflammatory bowel disease. TCRdb reworked the 5' RACE reads into one entry per CDR3 protein, no DNA. Its listing shows hundreds of thousands of distinct CDR3 sequences. Input material: blood. Every receptor here comes from a human donor with ulcerative colitis or Crohn's disease, or a healthy co-twin of an affected twin (not recorded which). The CDR3 runs from the conserved cysteine through the conserved F or W. The order of the fields is J gene, V gene, CDR3 protein.

J gene: TRBJ1-1; V gene: TRBV5-1; CDR3 protein: CASSDPGQGKNTEAFF
J gene: TRBJ2-7; V gene: TRBV6-2/TRBV6-3; CDR3 protein: CASSRPYEQYF
J gene: TRBJ2-2; V gene: TRBV5-1; CDR3 protein: CASSGDTKNGELFF
J gene: TRBJ2-5; V gene: TRBV3-1; CDR3 protein: CASSQGLTETQYF
J gene: TRBJ1-4; V gene: TRBV20-1; CDR3 protein: CSAAAHHEKLFF
J gene: TRBJ2-5; V gene: TRBV2; CDR3 protein: CASSVGERETQYF
J gene: TRBJ2-2; V gene: TRBV7-2; CDR3 protein: CASSPFGNTGELFF
J gene: TRBJ2-7; V gene: TRBV5-1; CDR3 protein: CASSSAGVTYEQYF
J gene: TRBJ2-5; V gene: TRBV20-1; CDR3 protein: CSASIPRGPQETQYF
J gene: TRBJ2-3; V gene: TRBV7-8; CDR3 protein: CASSRRPGHTDTQYF
J gene: TRBJ2-2; V gene: TRBV7-8; CDR3 protein: CASSPGLARTGELFF
J gene: TRBJ1-2; V gene: TRBV20-1; CDR3 protein: CSASLPRDFDGYTF
J gene: TRBJ2-3; V gene: TRBV10-3; CDR3 protein: CAISESSSGGLEDTQYF
J gene: TRBJ2-2; V gene: TRBV12-3/TRBV12-4; CDR3 protein: CATPRRGANTGELFF
J gene: TRBJ2-1; V gene: TRBV5-1; CDR3 protein: CASSLADGLAALGEQFF
J gene: TRBJ2-7; V gene: TRBV11-2; CDR3 protein: CASRGEGEQYF
J gene: TRBJ2-4; V gene: TRBV5-1; CDR3 protein: CASSLRSGAQGALQNIQYF
J gene: TRBJ2-7; V gene: TRBV5-1; CDR3 protein: CASSLGESYYEQYF
J gene: TRBJ1-1; V gene: TRBV5-1; CDR3 protein: CASSFIGGEDTEAFF
J gene: TRBJ1-5; V gene: TRBV5-6; CDR3 protein: CASSLATDRGLLNQPQHF
J gene: TRBJ1-5; V gene: TRBV20-1; CDR3 protein: CSAGETQSNQPQHF
J gene: TRBJ2-7; V gene: TRBV9; CDR3 protein: CASSVGSGGAYEQYF
J gene: TRBJ2-7; V gene: TRBV19; CDR3 protein: CASSISGAAYEQYF
J gene: TRBJ2-7; V gene: TRBV5-1; CDR3 protein: CASSLLSGTSYEQYF
J gene: TRBJ1-1; V gene: TRBV13; CDR3 protein: CASSPEGQGYTEAFF
J gene: TRBJ2-5; V gene: TRBV6-2/TRBV6-3; CDR3 protein: CASSYFVGTETQYF
J gene: TRBJ2-2; V gene: TRBV20-1; CDR3 protein: CSARWESDTGELFF
J gene: TRBJ1-6; V gene: TRBV20-1; CDR3 protein: CSARGQVDNSPLHF
J gene: TRBJ2-1; V gene: TRBV6-5; CDR3 protein: CASSYSGGGKNEQFF
J gene: TRBJ2-1; V gene: TRBV4-2; CDR3 protein: CASSPRTSGQTYNEQFF
J gene: TRBJ2-1; V gene: TRBV12-3/TRBV12-4; CDR3 protein: CASSFSGIEQFF
J gene: TRBJ1-5; V gene: TRBV19; CDR3 protein: CASSILGRGSNQPQHF
J gene: TRBJ2-2; V gene: TRBV20-1; CDR3 protein: CSARDVAGAPNTGELFF
J gene: TRBJ2-1; V gene: TRBV7-9; CDR3 protein: CASSSPYDRRWFF
J gene: TRBJ1-6; V gene: TRBV30; CDR3 protein: CAWSGLSPPLHF
J gene: TRBJ2-7; V gene: TRBV29-1; CDR3 protein: CSYWTGNSYEQYF
J gene: TRBJ1-1; V gene: TRBV12-3/TRBV12-4; CDR3 protein: CASSLNGRGDTEAFF
J gene: TRBJ2-5; V gene: TRBV29-1; CDR3 protein: CSGEGGSGRRGTQYF
J gene: TRBJ2-1; V gene: TRBV13; CDR3 protein: CASGDGRVEQFF
J gene: TRBJ2-5; V gene: TRBV7-2; CDR3 protein: CASSLALRGDQETQYF
J gene: TRBJ2-3; V gene: TRBV12-3/TRBV12-4; CDR3 protein: CASRLRDTQYF
J gene: TRBJ2-1; V gene: TRBV12-3/TRBV12-4; CDR3 protein: CASSPQLAGGHNEQFF
J gene: TRBJ2-7; V gene: TRBV7-9; CDR3 protein: CASSSGTVAYEQYF
J gene: TRBJ2-3; V gene: TRBV20-1; CDR3 protein: CSARDWGFGTDTQYF
J gene: TRBJ2-5; V gene: TRBV10-3; CDR3 protein: CAISESVGFKETQYF
J gene: TRBJ1-2; V gene: TRBV20-1; CDR3 protein: CSARVLNYGYTF
J gene: TRBJ2-3; V gene: TRBV7-2; CDR3 protein: CASSSEGTSGADTQYF
J gene: TRBJ1-1; V gene: TRBV18; CDR3 protein: CASSPLTGQGLNTEAFF
J gene: TRBJ2-3; V gene: TRBV7-9; CDR3 protein: CASSLGREIDTQYF
J gene: TRBJ1-1; V gene: TRBV7-9; CDR3 protein: CASSLASGAFF
J gene: TRBJ2-5; V gene: TRBV3-1; CDR3 protein: CASSQEGAGGIQYF
J gene: TRBJ1-5; V gene: TRBV11-2; CDR3 protein: CASSKDRGSNQPQHF
J gene: TRBJ2-2; V gene: TRBV6-5; CDR3 protein: CASSYSFGGGTGELFF
J gene: TRBJ2-2; V gene: TRBV11-1; CDR3 protein: CASAWTAGQREGLNTGELFF
J gene: TRBJ1-1; V gene: TRBV29-1; CDR3 protein: CSVEGPLLISEAFF